Described below is a single T cell receptor beta chain sequence and its context. The sample originates from a study of regulatory T cells in long-lasting Graves disease. In building TCR beta libraries, iRepertoire HTBI primers were used together with Arm-PCR of CDR3 regions. One entry per CDR3 protein results from TCRdb running MiXCR on the multiplex PCR reads. Of approximately 440,000 distinct CDR3 sequences in the sample, 23% are singletons; the top ten hold roughly 30%. Noted time point: persistent/refractory GD, antithyroid drugs over 5 years with positive TRAb. The TCR library used RNA extracted from PBMCs. Germline V CDR1 and CDR2: ENHRY, SYGVKD. This CDR3 spans 14 amino acids. V was pared by 10 bases and J by 5 bases, with 6 bases of the junction left unmatched.

The clonotype comes from a female donor with Graves disease. The chain combines TRBV10-3 with TRBJ2-1; 12 nucleotides align to TRBD2. The source material was peripheral blood mononuclear cells (PBMCs), sampled when the disease was refractory, from a patient treated with antithyroid drugs. This CDR3 reads CATRLAGADNEQFF. As DNA, the CDR3 is TGTGCCACCCGACTAGCGGGAGCGGACAATGAGCAGTTCTTC.